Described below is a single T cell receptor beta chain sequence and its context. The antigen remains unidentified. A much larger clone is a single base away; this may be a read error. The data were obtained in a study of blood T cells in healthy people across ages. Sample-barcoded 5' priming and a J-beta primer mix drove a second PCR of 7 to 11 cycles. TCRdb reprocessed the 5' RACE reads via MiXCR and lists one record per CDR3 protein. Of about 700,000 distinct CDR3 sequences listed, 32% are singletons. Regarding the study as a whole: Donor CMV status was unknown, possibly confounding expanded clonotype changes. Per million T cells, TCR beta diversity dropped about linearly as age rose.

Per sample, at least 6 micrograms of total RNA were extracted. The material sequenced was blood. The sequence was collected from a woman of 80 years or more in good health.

The DNA for the CDR3 is TGCGCCAGCAGCTTTACCGCGACAGGGGGCGCAGATACGCAGTATTTT. Its protein is CASSFTATGGADTQYF. V and J are TRBV5-1 and TRBJ2-3; 10 bases agree with TRBD1. After removal of 2 bases from V and 4 bases from J, the junction contained 7 bases not matched to a gene. The CDR3 runs to 16 residues. The germline CDR1 and CDR2 sequences are SGHRS and YFSETQ.